This TCR beta chain was sequenced during a study of T cells after yellow fever vaccination. The ends were cut back, 6 bases at V and 0 bases at J, with 11 bases in the middle. Germline V gene lookup returns CDR1 ENHRY and CDR2 SYGVKD. The CDR3 loop spans 14 amino acids. There are a few counts of this clonotype. Each CDR3 protein is one row after TCRdb ran MiXCR on the 5' RACE reads. The table has 300,000 to 400,000 distinct CDR3 sequences, roughly an eighth seen once. This sequence originates from a man between 18 and 35 years old who received the YFV17D yellow fever vaccine. Sequencing was performed on CD4+ T cells sorted from PBMCs, taken 15 days after the yellow fever booster vaccination. The chain is built from TRBV10-3 and TRBJ2-5; a weak D match, TRBD2 (6 bases). The CDR3 DNA is TGTGCCATCAGAGAGCGGGCCTACCAAGAGACCCAGTACTTC. It specifies CAIRERAYQETQYF.